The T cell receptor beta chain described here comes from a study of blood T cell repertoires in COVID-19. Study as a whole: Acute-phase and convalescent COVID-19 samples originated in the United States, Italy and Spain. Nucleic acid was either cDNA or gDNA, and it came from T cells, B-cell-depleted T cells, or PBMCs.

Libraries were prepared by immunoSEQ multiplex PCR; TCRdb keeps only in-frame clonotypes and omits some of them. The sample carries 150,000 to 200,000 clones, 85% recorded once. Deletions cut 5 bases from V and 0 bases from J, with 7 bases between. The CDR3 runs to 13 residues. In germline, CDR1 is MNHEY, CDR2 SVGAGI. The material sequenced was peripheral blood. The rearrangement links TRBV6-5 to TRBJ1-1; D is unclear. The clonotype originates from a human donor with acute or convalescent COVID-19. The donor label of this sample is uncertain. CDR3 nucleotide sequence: TGTGCCAGCAGTATATCCCTGAACACTGAAGCTTTCTTT. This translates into CASSISLNTEAFF.